This TCR beta chain was captured in a study of shared clonotypes between healthy human individuals. General study findings and limits: In general, naive subsets displayed greater estimated richness than memory subsets did. Rarefaction revealed incomplete sorted-subset sequencing despite large depth. The study found roughly 5% of naive CD4 clonotypes shared across a few donors.

Method: immunoSEQ multiplex PCR; TCRdb's copy keeps in-frame clones and lacks some. The sample includes around 320,000 clones, more than 75% of them seen just once. Points on this clone: The antigen remains unidentified.

Researchers reported that CD8 memory united CD45RO+ cells with CCR7-negative CD45RA+ TemRA cells. The CDR3 is made up of 14 amino acids. Germline loops: CDR1 MNHNS, CDR2 SASEGT. V shed 8 bases and J shed 2 bases, with 16 bases lying between them. The rearrangement links TRBV6-1 to TRBJ2-7; perhaps TRBD1 as D (6 bases). The clonotype comes from a man aged 18 to 29 in good health. Sequenced material: memory CD8+ T cells sorted from blood. Specified subset: CD45RO+ cells pooled with CCR7-negative TemRA cells. The CDR3 region is CASVGATATYEQYF. The CDR3 DNA follows: TGTGCCAGCGTGGGGGCCACCGCGACCTACGAGCAGTACTTC.